This T cell receptor (beta chain) was profiled in a study of T-cell reconstitution after alpha-beta-depleted transplantation in children. As it was prepared, the TCRbeta library received unique molecular identifiers. TCRdb itself ran the PCR reads through MiXCR, one entry per CDR3 protein. The sample holds 750,000 to 950,000 distinct CDR3 sequences, around 17% seen once. J lost 5 bases, V lost 4 bases, and 7 bases had no gene match. Germline V gives CDR1 ENHRY, CDR2 SYGVKD. The CDR3 length is 15 residues. This sequence was found in a male patient under 18 who had a stem cell transplant for acute lymphoblastic leukemia, so the T cells may come from the graft donor. The source material was PBMCs, mostly from graft donor cells, sampled 360 days after TCRalphabeta/CD19-depleted stem cell transplant. The J gene is TRBJ2-1, the V gene TRBV10-3; 8 positions match TRBD2. CDR3 sequence: CAISVAGRGDNEQFF. The DNA for the CDR3 is TGTGCCATCAGTGTGGCCGGGCGGGGGGACAATGAGCAGTTCTTC.